Listed below are T cell receptor beta chains from one sample, sequenced in a study of T cell repertoires in cytomegalovirus infection. Their cognate antigens are unknown. TCRdb analysed the reads with MiXCR anew, one entry per CDR3 protein. The sample contains about half a million distinct CDR3 sequences, around 30% of which appear only once. Sequences were derived from cultured PBMCs, sampled from culture after CMV antigen stimulation. The receptors shown here come from a human donor in good health (CMV status not recorded). Some clones in this sample may be carry-over from other donors' samples. The CDR3 runs from the conserved cysteine through the conserved F or W. The D gene is left open where the match is weak. Clone size, where shown, is once, few, many, or a class for clones that have expanded.

V	D	J	size	CDR3	DNA
TRBV24-1	-	TRBJ2-5	few	CATSDSTVVWLYF	TGTGCCACCAGTGATTCGACTGTTGTTTGGTTGTACTTC
TRBV11-3	-	TRBJ1-1	few	CASSIGREAFF	TGTGCCAGCAGCATCGGACGGGAAGCTTTCTTT
TRBV7-2	TRBD1	TRBJ1-6	many	CASSWDSTFNNSPLHF	TGTGCCAGCAGCTGGGACAGTACGTTCAATAATTCACCCCTCCACTTT
TRBV19	TRBD2	TRBJ2-1	few	CASSETSGRARFF	TGTGCCAGTAGTGAAACTAGCGGGAGGGCCCGGTTCTTC
TRBV12-3/TRBV12-4	-	TRBJ1-2	-	CASSPVSRGPNYGYTF	TGTGCCAGCAGCCCCGTTTCCCGGGGACCTAACTATGGCTACACCTTC
TRBV7-9	-	TRBJ2-5	-	CASSIGTQETQYF	TGTGCCAGCAGCATCGGGACCCAAGAGACCCAGTACTTC
TRBV7-9	-	TRBJ1-1	few	CASSQSPGLGNTEAFF	TGTGCCAGCAGCCAATCCCCGGGACTGGGGAACACTGAAGCTTTCTTT
TRBV28	-	TRBJ1-5	many	CASTWDRAGRQPQHF	TGTGCCAGCACCTGGGATCGGGCGGGGCGTCAGCCCCAGCATTTT
TRBV6-2/TRBV6-3	TRBD2	TRBJ2-1	few	CASSYSLGTSGRALNEQFF	TGTGCCAGCAGTTACTCGTTAGGGACTAGCGGGAGGGCCCTCAATGAGCAGTTCTTC
TRBV7-9	TRBD2	TRBJ2-3	-	CASSLRAGATDTQYF	TGTGCCAGCAGCTTACGAGCGGGAGCCACAGATACGCAGTATTTT
TRBV12-3/TRBV12-4	TRBD2	TRBJ2-3	-	CASSYRAGGPDTQYF	TGTGCCAGCAGTTACCGAGCGGGAGGGCCCGATACGCAGTATTTT
TRBV5-1	-	TRBJ2-1	once	CATAKAPDNEQFF	TGCGCCACCGCGAAGGCTCCCGACAATGAGCAGTTCTTC
TRBV14	-	TRBJ1-2	-	CASSLYTGAANYGYTF	TGTGCCAGCAGCCTTTATACCGGAGCAGCTAACTATGGCTACACCTTC
TRBV28	-	TRBJ1-3	-	CASSNGDSGNTIYF	TGTGCCAGCAGCAATGGTGACTCTGGAAACACCATATATTTT
TRBV7-2	-	TRBJ1-1	many	CASSLTDREEMNTEAFF	TGTGCCAGCAGCTTAACTGATCGAGAAGAGATGAACACTGAAGCTTTCTTT
TRBV5-6	-	TRBJ1-2	-	CASSLAGQGNYGYTF	TGTGCCAGCAGCTTGGCCGGCCAGGGGAACTATGGCTACACCTTC
TRBV6-5	TRBD1	TRBJ2-1	few	CASSWGQGDLNEQFF	TGTGCCAGCAGTTGGGGACAGGGTGACCTCAATGAGCAGTTCTTC
TRBV6-8	-	TRBJ1-1	-	CASSSLVDRWKTEAFF	TGTGCCAGCAGTTCGCTTGTGGACAGATGGAAGACTGAAGCTTTCTTT
TRBV4-1	-	TRBJ2-5	-	CASSQGSGQETQYF	TGCGCCAGCAGCCAAGGATCCGGCCAAGAGACCCAGTACTTC
TRBV19	-	TRBJ1-5	-	CASMGGRGRVQPQHF	TGTGCCAGTATGGGTGGGAGGGGTCGGGTTCAGCCCCAGCATTTT
TRBV30	TRBD2	TRBJ2-3	-	CAWRLGLAGAGDTQYF	TGTGCCTGGAGATTGGGACTAGCGGGAGCAGGAGATACGCAGTATTTT
TRBV7-2	TRBD2	TRBJ2-4	few	CASSLVSTSGKNIQYF	TGTGCCAGCAGCTTAGTTTCAACTAGCGGAAAAAACATTCAGTACTTC
TRBV7-9	-	TRBJ2-7	-	CASSLVEEQYF	TGTGCCAGCAGCTTAGTGGAGGAGCAGTACTTC
TRBV7-2	-	TRBJ1-5	many	CASSLFPGVGQPQHF	TGTGCCAGCAGCTTATTTCCGGGAGTTGGGCAGCCCCAGCATTTT
TRBV5-6	-	TRBJ2-1	-	CASSLATGLPFDEQFF	TGTGCCAGCAGCTTGGCAACAGGTCTTCCCTTCGATGAGCAGTTCTTC
TRBV7-2	-	TRBJ2-3	many	CASSPSRDTQYF	TGTGCCAGCAGCCCCTCCCGAGATACGCAGTATTTT
TRBV27	TRBD1	TRBJ2-4	-	CASSVRATGGRAKNIQYF	TGTGCCAGCAGTGTTAGAGCTACAGGGGGGCGAGCCAAAAACATTCAGTACTTC
TRBV4-3	TRBD2	TRBJ2-2	-	CASSQELAGSANTGELFF	TGCGCCAGCAGCCAAGAACTAGCGGGGTCGGCGAACACCGGGGAGCTGTTTTTT
TRBV7-2	-	TRBJ2-1	many	CASSFRGTQGQFF	TGTGCCAGCAGCTTCCGTGGGACTCAAGGGCAGTTCTTC
TRBV7-2	-	TRBJ1-4	-	CASSPGLGEKLFF	TGTGCCAGCAGCCCCGGTCTTGGGGAAAAACTGTTTTTT
TRBV7-2	-	TRBJ1-6	-	CASSLDYRVYNSPLHF	TGTGCCAGCAGCTTAGACTACCGGGTCTATAATTCACCCCTCCACTTT
TRBV4-3	TRBD2	TRBJ2-3	-	CASSQDSGRATQYF	TGCGCCAGCAGCCAAGATAGCGGGCGGGCTACGCAGTATTTT
TRBV29-1	-	TRBJ2-1	once	CSVEGSSQGRVDEQFF	TGCAGCGTTGAGGGGTCATCACAGGGTAGAGTCGATGAGCAGTTCTTC
TRBV2	TRBD1	TRBJ2-7	few	CASNPGQGESEQYF	TGTGCCAGCAACCCGGGACAGGGTGAATCCGAGCAGTACTTC
TRBV6-6	-	TRBJ2-5	few	CASTKVGTRETQYF	TGTGCCAGCACCAAGGTCGGGACAAGGGAGACCCAGTACTTC
TRBV15	TRBD2	TRBJ2-7	-	CATSRDRGSGYSEQYF	TGTGCCACCAGCAGAGATCGGGGTAGCGGGTACTCCGAGCAGTACTTC
TRBV24-1	TRBD2	TRBJ2-1	medium-sized	CATSSSGSGNEQFF	TGTGCCACCAGCTCTAGCGGGAGTGGCAATGAGCAGTTCTTC
TRBV12-3/TRBV12-4	-	TRBJ1-4	many	CASSQSRRSEKLFF	TGTGCCAGCAGTCAGTCCAGGAGGTCGGAAAAACTGTTTTTT
TRBV7-3	TRBD1	TRBJ2-2	many	CASSLWPTRQGVTGELFF	TGTGCCAGCAGCTTATGGCCAACCCGACAGGGGGTCACCGGGGAGCTGTTTTTT
TRBV27	-	TRBJ2-1	-	CASSLLARDSYNEQFF	TGTGCCAGCAGTTTACTAGCGCGGGACTCCTACAATGAGCAGTTCTTC
TRBV28	TRBD1	TRBJ1-1	-	CASWGQGGREAFF	TGTGCCAGCTGGGGACAGGGGGGCCGTGAAGCTTTCTTT